This T cell receptor beta chain came from a study of T-cell memory formation after mild COVID-19. TCRdb recomputed calls from the 5' RACE reads with MiXCR, one row per CDR3 protein. The table includes about 560,000 distinct CDR3 sequences, 20% to 25% detected once. CDR1 and CDR2 (germline): WNHNN, SYGVQD (reference sequence). The CDR3 consists of 17 residues. The V and J ends lost 3 bases and 0 bases respectively, with 14 bases between them. The source is an adult woman who had mild COVID-19 (a few samples of this study predate the infection). Cell type and time point are not known. Sample: PBMCs or a T cell subset sorted from them (not recorded which). V gene TRBV10-1 combines with J gene TRBJ2-2, with D possibly TRBD1 on 6 matching bases. CDR3 region: CASSESTGTSNTGELFF. CDR3 nucleotides: TGCGCCAGCAGTGAAAGTACAGGGACCTCGAACACCGGGGAGCTGTTTTTT.